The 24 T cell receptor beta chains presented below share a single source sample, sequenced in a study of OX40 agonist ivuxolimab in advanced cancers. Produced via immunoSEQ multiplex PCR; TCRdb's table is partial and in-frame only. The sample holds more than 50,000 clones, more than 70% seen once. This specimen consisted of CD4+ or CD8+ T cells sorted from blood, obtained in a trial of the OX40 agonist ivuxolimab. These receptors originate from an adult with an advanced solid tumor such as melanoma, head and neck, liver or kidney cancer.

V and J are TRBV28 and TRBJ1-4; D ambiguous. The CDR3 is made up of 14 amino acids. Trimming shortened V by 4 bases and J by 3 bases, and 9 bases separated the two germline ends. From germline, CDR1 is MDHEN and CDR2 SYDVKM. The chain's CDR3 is CASSSWTSNEKLFF. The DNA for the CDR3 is TGTGCCAGCAGTTCCTGGACCTCTAATGAAAAACTGTTTTTT.

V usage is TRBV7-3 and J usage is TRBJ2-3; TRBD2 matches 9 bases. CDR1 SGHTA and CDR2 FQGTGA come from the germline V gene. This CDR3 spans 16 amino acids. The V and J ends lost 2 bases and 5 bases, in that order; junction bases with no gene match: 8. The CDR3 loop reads CASSLWPAGGQDTQYF. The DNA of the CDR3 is TGTGCCAGCAGCTTATGGCCAGCGGGAGGTCAAGATACGCAGTATTTT.

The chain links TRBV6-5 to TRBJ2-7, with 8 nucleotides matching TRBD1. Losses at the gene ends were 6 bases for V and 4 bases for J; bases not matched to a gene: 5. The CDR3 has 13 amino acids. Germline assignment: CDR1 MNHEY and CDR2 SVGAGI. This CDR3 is CASSFDRGYEQYF. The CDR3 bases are TGTGCCAGCAGCTTCGACAGGGGTTACGAGCAGTACTTC.

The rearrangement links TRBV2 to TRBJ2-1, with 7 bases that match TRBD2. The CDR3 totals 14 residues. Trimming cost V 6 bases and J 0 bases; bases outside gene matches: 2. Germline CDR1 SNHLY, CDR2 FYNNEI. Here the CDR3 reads CASRKRDSYNEQFF. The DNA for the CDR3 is TGTGCCAGCAGAAAGCGGGACTCCTACAATGAGCAGTTCTTC.

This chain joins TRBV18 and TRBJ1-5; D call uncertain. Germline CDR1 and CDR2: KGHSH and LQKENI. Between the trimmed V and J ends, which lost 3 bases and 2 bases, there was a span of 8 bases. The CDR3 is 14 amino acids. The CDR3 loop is CASSPRVGNQPQHF. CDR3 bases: TGTGCCAGCTCACCGCGGGTGGGCAATCAGCCCCAGCATTTT.

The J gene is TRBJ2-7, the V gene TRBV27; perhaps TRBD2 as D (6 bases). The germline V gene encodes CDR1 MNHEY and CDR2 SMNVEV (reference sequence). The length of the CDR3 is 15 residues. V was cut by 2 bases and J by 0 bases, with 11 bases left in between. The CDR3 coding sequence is TGTGCCAGCAGTTTAAGCGGGCAGCCCTCCTACGAGCAGTACTTC. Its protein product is CASSLSGQPSYEQYF.

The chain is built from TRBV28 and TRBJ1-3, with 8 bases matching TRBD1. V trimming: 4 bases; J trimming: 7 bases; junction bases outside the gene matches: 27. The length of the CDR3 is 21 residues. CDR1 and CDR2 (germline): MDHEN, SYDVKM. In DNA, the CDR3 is TGTGCCAGCAGTTCCAAGGGGGACGGCAGGGGGCGCAAGTCGAGGCGTAACACCATATATTTT. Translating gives CASSSKGDGRGRKSRRNTIYF.

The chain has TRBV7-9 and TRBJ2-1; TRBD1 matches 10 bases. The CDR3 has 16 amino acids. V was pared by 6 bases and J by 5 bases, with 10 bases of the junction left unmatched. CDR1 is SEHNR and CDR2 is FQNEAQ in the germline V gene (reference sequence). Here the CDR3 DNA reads TGTGCCAGCAGTCATATTAGGGGACAGGGGAACAATGAGCAGTTCTTC. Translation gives CASSHIRGQGNNEQFF.

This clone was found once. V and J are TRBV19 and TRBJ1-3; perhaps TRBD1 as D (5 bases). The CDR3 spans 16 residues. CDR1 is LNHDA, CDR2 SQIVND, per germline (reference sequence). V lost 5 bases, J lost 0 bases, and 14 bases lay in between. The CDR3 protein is CASSAGTALSGNTIYF. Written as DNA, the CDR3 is TGTGCCAGTAGTGCCGGGACGGCTCTCTCTGGAAACACCATATATTTT. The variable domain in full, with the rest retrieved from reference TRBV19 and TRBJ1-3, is DGGITQSPKYLFRKEGQNVTLSCEQNLNHDAMYWYRQDPGQGLRLIYYSQIVNDFQKGDIAEGYSVSREKKESFPLTVTSAQKNPTAFYLCASSAGTALSGNTIYFGEGSWLTVV.

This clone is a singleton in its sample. The CDR3 loop is CASSLGTAIYEQYF. The CDR3 coding sequence is TGTGCCAGCAGCTTAGGGACAGCTATCTACGAGCAGTACTTC. V gene TRBV7-2 combines with J gene TRBJ2-7; TRBD1 is a possible D gene (6 bases). The ends were cut back, 1 base at V and 3 bases at J, with 10 bases in the middle. Looked up from germline, CDR1 is SGHTA and CDR2 is FQGNSA. The CDR3 spans 14 residues.

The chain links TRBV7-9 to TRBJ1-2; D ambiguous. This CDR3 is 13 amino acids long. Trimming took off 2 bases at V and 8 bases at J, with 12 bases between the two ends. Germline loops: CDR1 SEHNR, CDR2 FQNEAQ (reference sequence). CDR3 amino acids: CASSLNGVEGYTF. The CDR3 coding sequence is TGTGCCAGCAGCTTAAATGGTGTTGAAGGCTACACCTTC.

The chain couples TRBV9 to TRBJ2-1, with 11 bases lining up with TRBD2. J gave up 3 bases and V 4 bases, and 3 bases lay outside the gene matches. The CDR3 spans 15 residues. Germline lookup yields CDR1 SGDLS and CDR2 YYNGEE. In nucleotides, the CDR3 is TGTGCCAGCAGCCAACTAGCGGGAGACTACAATGAGCAGTTCTTC. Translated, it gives CASSQLAGDYNEQFF.

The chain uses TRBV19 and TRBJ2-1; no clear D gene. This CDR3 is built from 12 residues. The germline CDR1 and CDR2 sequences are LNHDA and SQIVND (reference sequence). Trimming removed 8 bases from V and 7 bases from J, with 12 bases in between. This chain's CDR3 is CASGVLGNEQFF. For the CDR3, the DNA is TGTGCCAGTGGGGTTCTGGGGAATGAGCAGTTCTTC. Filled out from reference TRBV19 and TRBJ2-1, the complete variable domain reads DGGITQSPKYLFRKEGQNVTLSCEQNLNHDAMYWYRQDPGQGLRLIYYSQIVNDFQKGDIAEGYSVSREKKESFPLTVTSAQKNPTAFYLCASGVLGNEQFFGPGTRLTVL.

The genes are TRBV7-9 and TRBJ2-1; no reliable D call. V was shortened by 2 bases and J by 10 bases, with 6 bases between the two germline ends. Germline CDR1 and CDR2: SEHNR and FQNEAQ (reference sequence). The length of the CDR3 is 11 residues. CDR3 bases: TGTGCCAGCAGCTTACCGGGCGAGCAGTTCTTC. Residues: CASSLPGEQFF.

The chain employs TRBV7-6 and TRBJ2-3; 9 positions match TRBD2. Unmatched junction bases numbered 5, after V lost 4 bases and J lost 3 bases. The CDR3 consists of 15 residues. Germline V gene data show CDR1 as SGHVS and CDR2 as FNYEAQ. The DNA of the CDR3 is TGTGCCAGCAGCTCCTTCAGCGGGGGGACAGATACGCAGTATTTT. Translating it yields CASSSFSGGTDTQYF.

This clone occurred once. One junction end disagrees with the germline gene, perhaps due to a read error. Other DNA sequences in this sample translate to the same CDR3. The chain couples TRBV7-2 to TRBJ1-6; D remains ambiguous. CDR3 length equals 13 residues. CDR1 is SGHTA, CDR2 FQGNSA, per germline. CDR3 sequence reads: CASSFGRDSPLHF. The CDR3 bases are TGTGCTAGCAGCTTCGGACGGGATTCACCCCTCCACTTT.

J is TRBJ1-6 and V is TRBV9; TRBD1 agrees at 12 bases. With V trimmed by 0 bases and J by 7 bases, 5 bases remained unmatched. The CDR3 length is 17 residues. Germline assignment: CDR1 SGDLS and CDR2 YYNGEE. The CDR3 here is CASSVAGTGGGNSPLHF. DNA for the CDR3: TGTGCCAGCAGCGTAGCCGGGACAGGGGGCGGCAATTCACCCCTCCACTTT.

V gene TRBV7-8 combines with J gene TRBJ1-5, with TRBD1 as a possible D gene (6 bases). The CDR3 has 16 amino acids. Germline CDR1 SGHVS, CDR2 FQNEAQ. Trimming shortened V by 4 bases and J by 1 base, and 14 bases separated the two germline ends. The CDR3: CASSSQGWFSNQPQHF. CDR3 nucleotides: TGTGCCAGCAGCTCCCAGGGGTGGTTCAGCAATCAGCCCCAGCATTTT.

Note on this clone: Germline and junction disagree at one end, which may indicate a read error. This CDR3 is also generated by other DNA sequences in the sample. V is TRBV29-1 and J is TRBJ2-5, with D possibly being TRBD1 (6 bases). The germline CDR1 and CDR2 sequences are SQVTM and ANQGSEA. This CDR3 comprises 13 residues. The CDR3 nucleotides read TGCAGCGTTGCGGCAAGCAGGGGTGAGACCCAATACTTC. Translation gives CSVAASRGETQYF. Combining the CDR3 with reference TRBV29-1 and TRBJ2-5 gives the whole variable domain SAVISQKPSRDICQRGTSLTIQCQVDSQVTMMFWYRQQPGQSLTLIATANQGSEATYESGFVIDKFPISRPNLTFSTLTVSNMSPEDSSIYLCSVAASRGETQYFGPGTRLLVL.

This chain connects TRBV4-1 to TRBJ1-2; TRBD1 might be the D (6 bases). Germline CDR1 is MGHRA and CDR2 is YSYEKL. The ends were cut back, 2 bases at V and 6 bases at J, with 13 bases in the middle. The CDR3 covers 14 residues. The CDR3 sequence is CASSQMGHLDGYTF. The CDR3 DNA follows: TGCGCCAGCAGCCAAATGGGACATCTGGATGGCTACACCTTC.

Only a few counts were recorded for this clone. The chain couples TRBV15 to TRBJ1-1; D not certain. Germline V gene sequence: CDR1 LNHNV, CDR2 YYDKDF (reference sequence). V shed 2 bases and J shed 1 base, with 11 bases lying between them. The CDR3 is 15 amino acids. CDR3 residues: CATSRPPSGNTEAFF. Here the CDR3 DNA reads TGTGCCACCAGCAGACCCCCATCTGGGAACACTGAAGCTTTCTTT.

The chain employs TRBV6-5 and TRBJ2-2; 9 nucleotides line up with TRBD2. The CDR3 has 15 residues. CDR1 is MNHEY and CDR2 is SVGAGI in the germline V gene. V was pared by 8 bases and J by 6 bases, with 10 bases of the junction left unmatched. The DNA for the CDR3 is TGTGCCAGCCTACCGGGACTAGCTTTTTCCGGGGAGCTGTTTTTT. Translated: CASLPGLAFSGELFF.

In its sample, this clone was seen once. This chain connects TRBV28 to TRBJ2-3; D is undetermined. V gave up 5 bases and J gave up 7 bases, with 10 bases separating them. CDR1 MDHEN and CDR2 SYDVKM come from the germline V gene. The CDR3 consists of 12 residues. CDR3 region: CASSEDPHTQYF. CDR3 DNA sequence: TGTGCCAGCAGTGAAGATCCCCATACGCAGTATTTT.

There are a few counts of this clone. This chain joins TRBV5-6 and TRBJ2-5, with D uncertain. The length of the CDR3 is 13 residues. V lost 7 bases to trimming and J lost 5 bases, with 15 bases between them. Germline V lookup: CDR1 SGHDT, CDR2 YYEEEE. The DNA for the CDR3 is TGTGCCAGCGGGAAGGTAACTGGGGAGACCCAGTACTTC. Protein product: CASGKVTGETQYF.